A selection of T cell receptor beta chains follows, all from one sample in a study of PD-1 blockade in classical Hodgkin lymphoma. The protocol was immunoSEQ multiplex PCR, while the TCRdb copy is restricted to in-frame clones and leaves out a portion. This sample yields 8,500 or so clones, of which 80% to 85% are seen a single time; 9.5% to 13% belongs to the top ten. The specimen comprised CD4+ T cells from blood, sampled at baseline. The receptors shown here come from a human donor with classical Hodgkin lymphoma. Each CDR3 is given with its conserved first and last residue. The order of the fields is D gene, CDR3 length, V gene, clone size, J gene, CDR3 protein, CDR3 DNA. The D gene is left open where the match is weak. Clone size is not always given. Where it is, it says once, few, many or a class for expanded clones.

.,14,TRBV7-2,.,TRBJ2-7,CASSRTDSSYEQYF,TGTGCCAGCAGCCGGACGGACAGTTCCTACGAGCAGTACTTC
.,13,TRBV6-1,.,TRBJ1-5,CASGGFPNQPQHF,TGTGCCAGCGGGGGTTTTCCCAATCAGCCCCAGCATTTT
.,12,TRBV5-1,.,TRBJ2-1,CASSLRGSEQFF,TGCGCCAGCAGCTTGAGGGGGTCTGAGCAGTTCTTC
TRBD2,13,TRBV19,.,TRBJ2-7,CASSSGRAGEQYF,TGTGCCAGTAGTAGCGGGAGGGCCGGCGAGCAGTACTTC
.,15,TRBV6-6,once,TRBJ1-5,CASSPTIYSNQPQHF,TGTGCCAGCAGTCCCACGATATATAGCAATCAGCCCCAGCATTTT
.,12,TRBV6-6,.,TRBJ1-3,CASSPTRDTIYF,TGTGCCAGCAGTCCCACCCGAGACACCATATATTTT
TRBD1,14,TRBV6-1,.,TRBJ1-3,CASSRDSSGNTIYF,TGTGCCAGCAGTAGGGACAGCTCTGGAAACACCATATATTTT
.,20,TRBV5-1,few,TRBJ2-6,CASSLTGTRFPISGANVLTF,TGCGCCAGCAGCTTGACCGGGACCCGCTTCCCAATTTCCGGGGCCAACGTCCTGACTTTC
TRBD1,16,TRBV5-1,.,TRBJ1-1,CASSSSGTAVNTEAFF,TGCGCCAGCAGCTCCTCCGGGACAGCAGTGAACACTGAAGCTTTCTTT
.,14,TRBV11-2,.,TRBJ2-2,CASSLTSAPGELFF,TGTGCCAGCAGCTTGACTAGTGCCCCCGGGGAGCTGTTTTTT
TRBD2,16,TRBV27,.,TRBJ2-2,CASSLTSGRAQGELFF,TGTGCCAGCAGTTTAACTAGCGGGAGGGCCCAAGGGGAGCTGTTTTTT
TRBD2,16,TRBV5-1,few,TRBJ2-2,CASSLRAGSGTGELFF,TGCGCCAGCAGCTTGAGAGCGGGATCGGGGACCGGGGAGCTGTTTTTT
.,13,TRBV29-1,.,TRBJ2-2,CSVDRENTGELFF,TGCAGCGTTGACAGGGAGAACACCGGGGAGCTGTTTTTT
.,16,TRBV7-9,.,TRBJ2-7,CASSLSLTPGIGEQYF,TGTGCCAGCAGCCTTTCCCTTACCCCAGGGATTGGCGAGCAGTACTTC
.,15,TRBV10-3,once,TRBJ2-1,CAISESLGIYNEQFF,TGTGCCATCAGTGAATCGTTGGGGATTTACAATGAGCAGTTCTTC
TRBD1,14,TRBV19,.,TRBJ1-2,CASSIRTGGYGYTF,TGTGCCAGTAGTATACGGACAGGAGGATATGGCTACACCTTC
.,14,TRBV18,.,TRBJ2-7,CASSPQGPPYEQYF,TGTGCCAGCTCACCCCAGGGCCCCCCCTACGAGCAGTACTTC
.,15,TRBV27,.,TRBJ2-7,CASRRRDQLAYEQYF,TGTGCCAGCAGGCGAAGGGACCAGTTGGCCTACGAGCAGTACTTC
.,13,TRBV2,.,TRBJ2-7,CASSDFRAAEQYF,TGTGCCAGCAGTGATTTCCGGGCTGCCGAGCAGTACTTC
TRBD1,14,TRBV4-1,.,TRBJ1-1,CASSQRDRHTEAFF,TGCGCCAGCAGCCAAAGGGACAGGCACACTGAAGCTTTCTTT
TRBD1,13,TRBV6-1,.,TRBJ1-2,CASSKFTGGGYTF,TGTGCCAGCAGTAAATTCACAGGGGGTGGCTACACCTTC
.,18,TRBV7-9,once,TRBJ2-6,CASSPFLWGSSGANVLTF,TGTGCCAGCAGCCCATTTCTGTGGGGATCCTCTGGGGCCAACGTCCTGACTTTC
.,13,TRBV12-5,.,TRBJ2-7,CATRPRRGHEQYF,TGTGCTACCCGCCCCCGCAGGGGCCACGAGCAGTACTTC
.,13,TRBV19,.,TRBJ1-1,CASQLTGKAEAFF,TGTGCCAGTCAACTCACAGGGAAGGCTGAAGCTTTCTTT
TRBD1,14,TRBV28,.,TRBJ1-1,CASSRTGRNTEAFF,TGTGCCAGCAGTAGGACAGGGAGGAACACTGAAGCTTTCTTT
TRBD2,15,TRBV2,.,TRBJ2-3,CASQELAGVADTQYF,TGTGCCAGCCAAGAACTAGCGGGAGTGGCAGATACGCAGTATTTT
.,14,TRBV19,.,TRBJ1-4,CASSGTTWTEKLFF,TGTGCCAGTAGTGGGACAACCTGGACTGAAAAACTGTTTTTT
TRBD2,15,TRBV28,.,TRBJ2-2,CASSLLLAGAGELFF,TGTGCCAGCAGTTTATTACTAGCGGGAGCCGGGGAGCTGTTTTTT
TRBD2,15,TRBV6-1,.,TRBJ2-7,CASREGLAGVHEQYF,TGTGCCAGCAGGGAGGGACTAGCGGGAGTACACGAGCAGTACTTC
TRBD2,13,TRBV19,.,TRBJ2-5,CASGLGTRETQYF,TGTGCCAGCGGACTAGGCACCCGAGAGACCCAGTACTTC
.,16,TRBV7-9,.,TRBJ1-2,CASSLAVSWQGAGYTF,TGTGCCAGCAGCTTAGCGGTTTCTTGGCAGGGTGCTGGCTACACCTTC
TRBD1,15,TRBV6-6,.,TRBJ1-5,CASKQGQGSNQPQHF,TGTGCCAGCAAACAGGGACAGGGGTCTAATCAGCCCCAGCATTTT
.,16,TRBV5-1,.,TRBJ2-7,CASSLIPKAEPYEQYF,TGCGCCAGCAGCTTGATCCCTAAAGCGGAACCATACGAGCAGTACTTC
.,15,TRBV7-2,.,TRBJ2-1,CASSLFGLALNEQFF,TGTGCCAGCAGCTTATTTGGCCTAGCGCTCAATGAGCAGTTCTTC
TRBD1,14,TRBV6-1,few,TRBJ1-1,CASSVQGANTEAFF,TGTGCCAGCAGCGTACAGGGGGCGAACACTGAAGCTTTCTTT
.,15,TRBV19,.,TRBJ1-5,CASSTRVYSNQPQHF,TGTGCCAGTAGTACCCGGGTGTATAGCAATCAGCCCCAGCATTTT